These 9 T cell receptor beta chains were all obtained from the same sample, sequenced in a study of cytomegalovirus exposure and HLA in healthy donors. PCR involved 60 Vbeta and 13 Jbeta primers. Assay used: immunoSEQ multiplex PCR; TCRdb lists only in-frame clones, some missing. The table lists 35,000 to 45,000 clones, 50% of them singletons. Sequenced sample: PBMCs. These receptors all stem from a human donor in good health.

V gene TRBV28 combines with J gene TRBJ2-5; D call uncertain. The J call may not be correct, given that the DNA end is closer to TRBJ2-7. The CDR3 is 13 residues long. Germline loops: CDR1 MDHEN, CDR2 SYDVKM. The CDR3, as DNA: TGTGCCAGCAGTCCCGACACCTCCTACGAGCAGTACTTC. Translating gives CASSPDTSYEQYF.

This CDR3 reads CASTETGSYSNQPQHF. DNA for the CDR3: TGTGCCAGCACGGAGACAGGCAGTTATAGCAATCAGCCCCAGCATTTT. The rearrangement joins TRBV6-4 to TRBJ1-5; the D gene is possibly TRBD1 (6 bases). This CDR3 has 16 residues. Germline V CDR1 and CDR2: MRHNA, SNTAGT. The germline V and J ends were trimmed by 7 bases and 0 bases, with 16 bases remaining between them.

The CDR3 is CASSLKTVSNQPQHF. CDR3 sequence (DNA): TGTGCCAGCAGCTTAAAGACAGTAAGCAATCAGCCCCAGCATTTT. J is TRBJ1-5 and V is TRBV7-2; tentatively, D is TRBD1 (5 bases). CDR1 is SGHTA and CDR2 is FQGNSA in the germline V gene. Trimming removed 2 bases from V and 1 base from J, with 9 bases in between. CDR3 size: 15 residues.

The chain has TRBV7-7 and TRBJ2-1; possible D gene TRBD2, 6 bases. The CDR3 covers 15 residues. Germline V CDR1 and CDR2: SSHAT, FNYEAQ (reference sequence). V lost 2 bases to trimming and J lost 7 bases, with 15 bases between them. DNA for the CDR3: TGTGCCAGCAGCTTATGGTCCGGGAGCCAAAATGAGCAGTTCTTC. Translation: CASSLWSGSQNEQFF.

This chain connects TRBV7-8 to TRBJ2-7; the match to TRBD2 covers 8 bases. In germline, CDR1 is SGHVS, CDR2 FQNEAQ. There are 15 residues in the CDR3. J gave up 1 base and V 1 base, and 3 bases lay outside the gene matches. CDR3 nucleotides: TGTGCCAGCAGCTTAGAGCGGGGGCCTTCCTACGAGCAGTACTTC. Translation: CASSLERGPSYEQYF.

The genes are TRBV7-2 and TRBJ1-1, with D unclear. Per the germline V gene, CDR1 is SGHTA and CDR2 is FQGNSA. This CDR3 contains 19 residues. V was cut by 4 bases and J by 4 bases, with 28 bases left in between. CDR3 in amino acids: CASSSSPTSAEWPGTEAFF. DNA of the CDR3: TGTGCCAGCAGCTCGAGCCCAACTTCGGCGGAGTGGCCGGGCACTGAAGCTTTCTTT.

This clone was found a few times. The chain carries TRBV7-2 and TRBJ2-1; TRBD2 matches 8 bases. V lost 3 bases and J lost 2; bases outside the gene matches: 3. CDR3 size: 15 residues. Germline V gene lookup returns CDR1 SGHTA and CDR2 FQGNSA. The chain's CDR3 is CASSFIAGPYNEQFF. CDR3 nucleotide sequence: TGTGCCAGCAGCTTCATAGCGGGACCCTACAATGAGCAGTTCTTC.

This clone was seen more than once but under ten times. This sequence joins TRBV2 and TRBJ2-7, with 13 bases aligning to TRBD2. Per the germline V gene, CDR1 is SNHLY and CDR2 is FYNNEI. J gave up 6 bases and V 2 bases, and 7 bases lay outside the gene matches. This CDR3 contains 16 residues. The DNA of the CDR3 is TGTGCCAGCAGTGAAACAACTAGCGGGAGGGCCGGCGAGCAGTACTTC. It specifies CASSETTSGRAGEQYF.

This clone has just a few counts. The chain has TRBV23-1 and TRBJ1-2; tentative D call: TRBD1 (5 bases). TRBV23-1 is an open reading frame, and its role is uncertain. The CDR3 covers 15 residues. The V gene lost 1 base and the J gene lost 3 bases, with 12 bases spanning the gap. CDR3 nucleotides: TGCGCCAGCAGTCAATGGGACTCACCCTACTATGGCTACACCTTC. Its translation is CASSQWDSPYYGYTF.